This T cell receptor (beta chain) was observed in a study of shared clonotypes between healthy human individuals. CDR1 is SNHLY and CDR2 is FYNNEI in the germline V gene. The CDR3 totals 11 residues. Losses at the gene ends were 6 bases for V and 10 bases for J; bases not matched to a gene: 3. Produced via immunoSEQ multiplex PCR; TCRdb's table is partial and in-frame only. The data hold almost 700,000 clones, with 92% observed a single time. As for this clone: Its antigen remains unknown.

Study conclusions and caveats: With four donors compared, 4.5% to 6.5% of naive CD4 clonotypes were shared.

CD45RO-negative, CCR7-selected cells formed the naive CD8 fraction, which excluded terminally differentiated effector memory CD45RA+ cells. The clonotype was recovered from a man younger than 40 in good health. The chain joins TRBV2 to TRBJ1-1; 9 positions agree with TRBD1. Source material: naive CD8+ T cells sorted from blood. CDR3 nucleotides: TGTGCCAGCAGGGGGACAGGGACAGCTTTCTTT. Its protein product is CASRGTGTAFF.